Each of the 16 T cell receptor beta chains below was sequenced from the same sample in a study of cytomegalovirus exposure and HLA in healthy donors. A multiplex PCR was run with 60 Vbeta primers and 13 Jbeta primers. Only in-frame clones appear in the TCRdb table, and some are missing; sequencing was by immunoSEQ multiplex PCR. The sample holds around 130,000 clones, 66% seen once. The specimen was PBMCs. The source of these receptors is a woman in her fifties or sixties in good health and CMV-seronegative.

The J gene is TRBJ2-2, the V gene TRBV15; no clear D gene. The CDR3 covers 16 residues. Germline CDR1 LNHNV, CDR2 YYDKDF (reference sequence). Trimming cost V 3 bases and J 0 bases, with 11 bases left between them. CDR3 bases: TGTGCCACCAGCAGTGGCCGGCTAGCGAACACCGGGGAGCTGTTTTTT. Its protein product is CATSSGRLANTGELFF.

V and J are TRBV10-3 and TRBJ2-2; perhaps TRBD2 as D (6 bases). This CDR3 has 13 residues. The ends were cut back, 1 base at V and 11 bases at J, with 11 bases in the middle. Germline assignment: CDR1 ENHRY and CDR2 SYGVKD. CDR3 sequence: CAISEFRGSELFF. DNA of the CDR3: TGTGCCATCAGTGAGTTTCGGGGGAGCGAGCTGTTTTTT.

This sequence joins TRBV7-2 and TRBJ2-3, with 9 bases lining up with TRBD2. The CDR3 has 17 amino acids. Germline V gives CDR1 SGHTA, CDR2 FQGNSA. V lost 4 bases to trimming and J lost 3 bases; unmatched junction nucleotides: 11. This CDR3 is CASSSPGGLAGTDTQYF. CDR3 bases: TGTGCCAGCAGCTCCCCCGGCGGGCTAGCGGGGACAGATACGCAGTATTTT.

The chain links TRBV23-1 to TRBJ2-7, with 9 bases lining up with TRBD2. TRBV23-1 is flagged as an ORF with uncertain function. This CDR3 is 16 amino acids long. Trimming cost V 4 bases and J 3 bases; bases outside gene matches: 10. The CDR3 DNA follows: TGCGCCAGCAGTCCACGACGCGGGGGGGCCCACTACGAGCAGTACTTC. Protein product: CASSPRRGGAHYEQYF.

The chain has TRBV4-1 and TRBJ1-2; D gene uncertain. With 0 bases removed from V and 8 bases from J, the gap between germline ends came to 13 bases. This CDR3 region has 14 residues. From germline, CDR1 is MGHRA and CDR2 YSYEKL. CDR3 DNA sequence: TGCGCCAGCAGCCAAGATCCGAGTCGCTACGGCTACACCTTC. Amino acids: CASSQDPSRYGYTF.

The CDR3: CASSLVGQGIREQYF. The CDR3 region has the DNA TGTGCCAGCAGCTTGGTCGGACAGGGTATCCGCGAGCAGTACTTC. This chain connects TRBV5-4 to TRBJ2-7; 8 nucleotides agree with TRBD1. Germline trimming cut 0 bases from V and 6 bases from J; bases unmatched to any gene: 8. CDR1 SGHNT and CDR2 YYREEE come from the germline V gene (reference sequence). The CDR3 is made up of 15 amino acids.

The rearrangement uses TRBV5-4 and TRBJ2-7; TRBD2 agrees at 7 bases. CDR1 is SGHNT, CDR2 YYREEE, per germline (reference sequence). The CDR3 length is 15 residues. J lost 0 bases, V lost 0 bases, and 3 bases had no gene match. The CDR3 loop is CASSLAGGSSYEQYF. CDR3 nucleotide sequence: TGTGCCAGCAGCTTGGCCGGGGGGAGCTCCTACGAGCAGTACTTC. Based on the CDR3 plus reference TRBV5-4 and TRBJ2-7, the full variable domain is ETGVTQSPTHLIKTRGQQVTLRCSSQSGHNTVSWYQQALGQGPQFIFQYYREEENGRGNFPPRFSGLQFPNYSSELNVNALELDDSALYLCASSLAGGSSYEQYFGPGTRLTVT.

The chain is built from TRBV9 and TRBJ1-3, with 7 bases that match TRBD1. The CDR3 totals 16 residues. The ends lost 0 bases at V and 2 bases at J; junction bases unmatched: 5. Per germline, CDR1 SGDLS and CDR2 YYNGEE. CDR3 sequence: CASSVVGTATGNTIYF. The CDR3, as DNA: TGTGCCAGCAGCGTAGTAGGGACAGCCACTGGAAACACCATATATTTT. The complete variable domain, with remaining parts taken from reference TRBV9 and TRBJ1-3, reads DSGVTQTPKHLITATGQRVTLRCSPRSGDLSVYWYQQSLDQGLQFLIQYYNGEERAKGNILERFSAQQFPDLHSELNLSSLELGDSALYFCASSVVGTATGNTIYFGEGSWLTVV.

The chain combines TRBV19 with TRBJ2-5, with 9 bases aligning to TRBD1. The CDR3 totals 16 residues. V lost 6 bases to trimming and J lost 4 bases; unmatched junction nucleotides: 12. The germline V gene has CDR1 LNHDA and CDR2 SQIVND (reference sequence). This CDR3 reads CASREQGAIGSETQYF. CDR3 bases: TGTGCCAGTAGAGAACAGGGGGCTATTGGATCAGAGACCCAGTACTTC.

DNA of the CDR3: TGTGCCAGCAGCTACGACATGGGCAGGTACAATGAGCAGTTCTTC. Its protein product is CASSYDMGRYNEQFF. The rearrangement links TRBV7-2 to TRBJ2-1; D not resolved. Germline V gene sequence: CDR1 SGHTA, CDR2 FQGNSA. V was shortened by 4 bases and J by 4 bases, with 14 bases between the two germline ends. The CDR3 length is 15 residues.

V is TRBV5-6 and J is TRBJ2-5, with 9 bases aligning to TRBD2. The CDR3 loop spans 16 amino acids. J gave up 1 base and V 1 base, and 5 bases lay outside the gene matches. Germline V lookup: CDR1 SGHDT, CDR2 YYEEEE. This CDR3 reads CASSLPLAGTQETQYF. DNA for the CDR3: TGTGCCAGCAGCTTGCCGCTAGCGGGGACCCAAGAGACCCAGTACTTC. The full variable domain, rest sourced from reference TRBV5-6 and TRBJ2-5, is DAGVTQSPTHLIKTRGQQVTLRCSPKSGHDTVSWYQQALGQGPQFIFQYYEEEERQRGNFPDRFSGHQFPNYSSELNVNALLLGDSALYLCASSLPLAGTQETQYFGPGTRLLVL.

This chain connects TRBV5-4 to TRBJ2-5; 10 bases map to TRBD1. Trimming at V came to 5 bases and at J to 2 bases, leaving 9 bases not matched to a gene. CDR1 is SGHNT and CDR2 is YYREEE in the germline V gene (reference sequence). The CDR3 is 16 amino acids. CDR3 sequence: CASSLPDRGQQETQYF. In DNA form, the CDR3 reads TGTGCCAGCAGTTTACCCGACAGGGGGCAGCAAGAGACCCAGTACTTC.

The chain joins TRBV6-4 to TRBJ2-1; D uncertain. Trimming stripped 5 bases from V and 7 bases from J, with 21 bases between. Germline assignment: CDR1 MRHNA and CDR2 SNTAGT. This CDR3 region has 16 residues. CDR3 coding DNA: TGTGCCAGCAGTCCCTTTAGTAGCCTGTCGGGTAATGAGCAGTTCTTC. Translating it yields CASSPFSSLSGNEQFF.

The CDR3 DNA sequence: TGTGCCAGCAGCTTGGCAGGGGGCGGGTCGTATGGCTACACCTTC. This codes for CASSLAGGGSYGYTF. The chain couples TRBV5-4 to TRBJ1-2; 8 bases line up with TRBD1. Looked up from germline, CDR1 is SGHNT and CDR2 is YYREEE (reference sequence). The CDR3 has 15 residues. V lost 0 bases, J lost 5 bases, and 6 bases stayed unmatched.

With regard to this clone: This CDR3 is also generated by other DNA sequences in the sample. The gene calls are TRBV5-6 and TRBJ1-2; 8 positions match TRBD1. Germline CDR1 SGHDT, CDR2 YYEEEE. CDR3 size: 14 residues. Trimming at V came to 3 bases and at J to 1 base, leaving 2 bases not matched to a gene. CDR3 DNA sequence: TGTGCCAGCAGCTCGGGACAGGTTAACTATGGCTACACCTTC. Protein sequence: CASSSGQVNYGYTF. The full variable domain, its missing parts supplied by reference TRBV5-6 and TRBJ1-2, is DAGVTQSPTHLIKTRGQQVTLRCSPKSGHDTVSWYQQALGQGPQFIFQYYEEEERQRGNFPDRFSGHQFPNYSSELNVNALLLGDSALYLCASSSGQVNYGYTFGSGTRLTVV.

V and J are TRBV6-5 and TRBJ2-7; D may be TRBD1 (6 bases). The germline CDR1 and CDR2 sequences are MNHEY and SVGAGI. The CDR3 totals 15 residues. The ends were cut back, 2 bases at V and 2 bases at J, with 13 bases in the middle. The CDR3 sequence is CASSYGGFGTYEQYF. CDR3 nucleotides: TGTGCCAGCAGTTACGGGGGCTTCGGCACCTACGAGCAGTACTTC.